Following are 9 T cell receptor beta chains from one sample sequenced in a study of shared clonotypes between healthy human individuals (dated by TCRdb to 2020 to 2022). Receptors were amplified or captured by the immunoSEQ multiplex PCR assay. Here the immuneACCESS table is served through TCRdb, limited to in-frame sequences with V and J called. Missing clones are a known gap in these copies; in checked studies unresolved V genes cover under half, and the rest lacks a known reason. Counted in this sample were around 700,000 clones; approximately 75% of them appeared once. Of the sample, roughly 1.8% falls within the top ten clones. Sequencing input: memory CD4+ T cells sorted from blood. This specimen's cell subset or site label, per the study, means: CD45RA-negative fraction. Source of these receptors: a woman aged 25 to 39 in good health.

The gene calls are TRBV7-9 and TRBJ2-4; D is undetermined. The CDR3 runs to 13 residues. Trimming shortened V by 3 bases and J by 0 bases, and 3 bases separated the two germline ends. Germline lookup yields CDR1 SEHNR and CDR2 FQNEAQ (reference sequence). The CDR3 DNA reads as TGTGCCAGCAGCTTGTCAGCCAAAAACATTCAGTACTTC. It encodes CASSLSAKNIQYF.

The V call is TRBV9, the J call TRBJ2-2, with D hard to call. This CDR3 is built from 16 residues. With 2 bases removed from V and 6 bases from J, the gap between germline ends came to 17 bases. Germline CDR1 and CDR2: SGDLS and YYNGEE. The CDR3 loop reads CASSVGKGFIPGELFF. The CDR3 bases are TGTGCCAGCAGCGTTGGGAAAGGGTTTATCCCCGGGGAGCTGTTTTTT.

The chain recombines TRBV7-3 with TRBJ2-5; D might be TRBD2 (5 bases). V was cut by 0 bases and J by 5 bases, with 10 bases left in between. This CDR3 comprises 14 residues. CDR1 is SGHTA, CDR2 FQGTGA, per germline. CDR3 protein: CASSLTGVEETQYF. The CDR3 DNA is TGTGCCAGCAGCTTAACCGGGGTAGAGGAGACCCAGTACTTC.

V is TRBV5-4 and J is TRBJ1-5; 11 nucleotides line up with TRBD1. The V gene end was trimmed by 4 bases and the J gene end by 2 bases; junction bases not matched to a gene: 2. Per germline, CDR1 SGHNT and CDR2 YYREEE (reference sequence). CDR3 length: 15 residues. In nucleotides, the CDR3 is TGTGCCAGCAGCGTGGACAGGGGGCGCAATCAGCCCCAGCATTTT. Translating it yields CASSVDRGRNQPQHF. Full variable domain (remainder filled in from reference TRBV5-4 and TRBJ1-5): ETGVTQSPTHLIKTRGQQVTLRCSSQSGHNTVSWYQQALGQGPQFIFQYYREEENGRGNFPPRFSGLQFPNYSSELNVNALELDDSALYLCASSVDRGRNQPQHFGDGTRLSIL.

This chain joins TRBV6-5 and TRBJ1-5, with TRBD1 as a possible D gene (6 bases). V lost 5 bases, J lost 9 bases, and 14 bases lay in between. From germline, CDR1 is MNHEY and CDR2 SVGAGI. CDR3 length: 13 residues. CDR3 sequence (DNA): TGTGCCAGCAGTAAAACACAGGGCTCGCCCCAGCATTTT. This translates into CASSKTQGSPQHF.

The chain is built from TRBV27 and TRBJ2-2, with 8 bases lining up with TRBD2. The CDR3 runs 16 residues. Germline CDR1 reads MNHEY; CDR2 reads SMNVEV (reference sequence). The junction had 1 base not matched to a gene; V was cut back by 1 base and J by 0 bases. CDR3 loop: CASSLFSGANTGELFF. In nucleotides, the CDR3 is TGTGCCAGCAGTTTATTTAGCGGGGCGAACACCGGGGAGCTGTTTTTT.

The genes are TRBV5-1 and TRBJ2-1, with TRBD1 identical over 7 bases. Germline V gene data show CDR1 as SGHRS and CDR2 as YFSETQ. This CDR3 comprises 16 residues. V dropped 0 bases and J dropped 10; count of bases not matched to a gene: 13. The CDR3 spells CASSLGLRGQVREQFF. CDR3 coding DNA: TGCGCCAGCAGCTTGGGTCTGAGGGGGCAGGTAAGAGAGCAGTTCTTC.

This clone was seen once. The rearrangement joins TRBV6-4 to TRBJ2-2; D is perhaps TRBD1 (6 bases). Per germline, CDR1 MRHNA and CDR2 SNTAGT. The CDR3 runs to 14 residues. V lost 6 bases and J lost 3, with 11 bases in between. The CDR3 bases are TGTGCCAGCAGACAGGACAGTTACACCGGGGAGCTGTTTTTT. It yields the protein CASRQDSYTGELFF.

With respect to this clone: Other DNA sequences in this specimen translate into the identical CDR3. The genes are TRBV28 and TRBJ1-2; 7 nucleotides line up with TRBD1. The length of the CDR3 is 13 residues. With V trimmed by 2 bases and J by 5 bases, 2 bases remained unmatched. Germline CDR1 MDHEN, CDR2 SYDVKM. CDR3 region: CASSLGRGYGYTF. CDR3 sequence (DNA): TGTGCCAGCAGTTTAGGCAGGGGGTATGGCTACACCTTC.